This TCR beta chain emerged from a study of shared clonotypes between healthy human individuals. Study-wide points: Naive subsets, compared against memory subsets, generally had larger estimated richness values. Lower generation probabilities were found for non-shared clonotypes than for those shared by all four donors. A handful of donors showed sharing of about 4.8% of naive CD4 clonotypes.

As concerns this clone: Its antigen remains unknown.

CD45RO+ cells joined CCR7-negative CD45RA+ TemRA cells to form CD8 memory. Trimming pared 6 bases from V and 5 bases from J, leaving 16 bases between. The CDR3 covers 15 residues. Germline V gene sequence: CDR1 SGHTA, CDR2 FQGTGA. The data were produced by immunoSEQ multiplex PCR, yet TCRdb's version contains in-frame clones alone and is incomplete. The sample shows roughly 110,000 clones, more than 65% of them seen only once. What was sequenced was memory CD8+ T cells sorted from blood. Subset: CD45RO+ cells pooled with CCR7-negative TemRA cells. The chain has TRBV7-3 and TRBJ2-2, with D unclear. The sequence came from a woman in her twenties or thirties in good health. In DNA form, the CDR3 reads TGTGCCAGCAGGCCCGGAAGGGCAGTGACCGGGGAGCTGTTTTTT. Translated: CASRPGRAVTGELFF. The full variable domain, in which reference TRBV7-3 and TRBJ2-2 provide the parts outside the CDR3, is GAGVSQTPSNKVTEKGKYVELRCDPISGHTALYWYRQSLGQGPEFLIYFQGTGAADDSGLPNDRFFAVRPEGSVSTLKIQRTERGDSAVYLCASRPGRAVTGELFFGEGSRLTVL.